Sequencing of this T cell receptor (beta chain) was carried out in a study of STAT5B mutations in CD4+ large granular lymphocyte leukemia. Sequencing used immunoSEQ multiplex PCR; TCRdb keeps in-frame clones, though not all of them. The profile shows roughly 30,000 clones, 75% to 85% of them singletons. Material for sequencing was CD4+ T cells from blood buffy coats. This clonotype originated in a human donor in good health.

CDR3 nucleotides: TGTGCCAGCAGTTCAGGGGCGCAAGAGACCCAGTACTTC. Protein sequence: CASSSGAQETQYF. V is TRBV5-4 and J is TRBJ2-5, with D tentatively TRBD1 (6 bases). V was shortened by 5 bases and J by 2 bases, with 10 bases between the two germline ends. Germline CDR1 reads SGHNT; CDR2 reads YYREEE (reference sequence). CDR3 size: 13 residues.